These 14 T cell receptor beta chains share one sample of origin, sequenced in a study of blood T cell repertoires in COVID-19. The data were produced by immunoSEQ multiplex PCR, yet TCRdb's version contains in-frame clones alone and is incomplete. The sample comprises about 280,000 clones, more than 85% of which are singletons, and approximately 4.2% rests with the top ten. Sequencing was done on a sample of peripheral blood. The origin of the receptors is a man aged 40-50 years with acute or convalescent COVID-19.

V usage is TRBV11-2 and J usage is TRBJ2-6; D unclear. Germline assignment: CDR1 SGHAT and CDR2 FQNNGV. Trimming cost V 6 bases and J 0 bases, with 6 bases left between them. The CDR3 is made up of 14 amino acids. The CDR3 bases are TGTGCCAGCAGATTATACTCTGGGGCCAACGTCCTGACTTTC. Amino acid sequence: CASRLYSGANVLTF. Using reference TRBV11-2 and TRBJ2-6 for the parts outside the CDR3, the full variable domain is EAGVAQSPRYKIIEKRQSVAFWCNPISGHATLYWYQQILGQGPKLLIQFQNNGVVDDSQLPKDRFSAERLKGVDSTLKIQPAKLEDSAVYLCASRLYSGANVLTFGAGSRLTVL.

V is TRBV2 and J is TRBJ1-2, with D tentatively TRBD1 (5 bases). Germline assignment: CDR1 SNHLY and CDR2 FYNNEI. V lost 4 bases, J lost 14 bases, and 20 bases lay in between. The length of the CDR3 is 13 residues. The CDR3 region is CASSVEDASRGTF. CDR3 coding DNA: TGTGCCAGCAGTGTAGAGGACGCCTCAAGGGGAACCTTC.

The chain has TRBV30 and TRBJ1-3; D remains unclear. This CDR3 has 12 amino acids. The V and J ends lost 5 bases and 2 bases respectively, with 7 bases between them. Germline V gives CDR1 GTSNPN, CDR2 SVGIG (reference sequence). The CDR3 is CAWARTGNTIYF. The DNA for the CDR3 is TGTGCCTGGGCCAGGACTGGAAACACCATATATTTT.

The chain couples TRBV24-1 to TRBJ2-1, with TRBD2 matching over 8 bases. Trimming took 4 bases from V and 5 from J; bases not matched to a gene: 6. This CDR3 is built from 15 residues. Germline V gene lookup returns CDR1 KGHDR and CDR2 SFDVKD. The CDR3 DNA sequence: TGTGCCACCAGTGACCCATCAGCGGGGGACAATGAGCAGTTCTTC. Translated, it gives CATSDPSAGDNEQFF.

Only one count was recorded for this clone. Because the CDR3's place on the DNA is in doubt, the DNA is left out and the CDR3 is given as listed by TCRdb. V gene TRBV21-1 combines with J gene TRBJ2-6; the D call of TRBD2 is as the table states it, not checked on the DNA. TRBV21-1 is classified as a pseudogene. The CDR3 is 15 amino acids long, termini counted. The CDR3 sequence: CAFGGGSSGANVLTF.

V is TRBV7-9 and J is TRBJ2-3, with 10 positions matching TRBD2. Trimming took 3 bases from V and 2 from J; bases not matched to a gene: 5. CDR1 SEHNR and CDR2 FQNEAQ come from the germline V gene (reference sequence). This CDR3 contains 16 residues. This CDR3 is CASSFGLAVDTDTQYF. The DNA of the CDR3 is TGTGCCAGCAGCTTCGGACTAGCGGTTGACACAGATACGCAGTATTTT.

The V call is TRBV18, the J call TRBJ1-4; 9 positions agree with TRBD1. The V segment lost 1 base and the J segment 0 bases; nucleotides outside the gene matches: 3. The CDR3 contains 17 residues. Germline loops: CDR1 KGHSH, CDR2 LQKENI. This chain's CDR3 is CASSPQGQGPTNEKLFF. The CDR3 region has the DNA TGTGCCAGCTCACCACAGGGACAGGGCCCAACTAATGAAAAACTGTTTTTT.

This rearrangement joins TRBV5-1 to TRBJ1-2; no reliable D call. Trimming stripped 0 bases from V and 7 bases from J, with 10 bases between. Germline V CDR1 and CDR2: SGHRS, YFSETQ. The CDR3 loop spans 13 amino acids. The CDR3 nucleotides read TGCGCCAGCAGCTTGGGTCGAGAGGTTGGCTACACCTTC. Translated: CASSLGREVGYTF.

This sequence joins TRBV7-9 and TRBJ2-1; 8 nucleotides line up with TRBD1. The CDR3 runs to 12 residues. After removal of 6 bases from V and 9 bases from J, the junction contained 4 bases not matched to a gene. Germline lookup yields CDR1 SEHNR and CDR2 FQNEAQ (reference sequence). The CDR3 here is CASRATGGEQFF. The CDR3 nucleotides read TGTGCCAGCAGGGCTACAGGGGGTGAGCAGTTCTTC.

V usage is TRBV5-4 and J usage is TRBJ1-6; D is perhaps TRBD1 (5 bases). V was clipped by 4 bases and J by 8 bases, with 16 bases between them. Germline assignment: CDR1 SGHNT and CDR2 YYREEE (reference sequence). The CDR3 is made up of 15 amino acids. The CDR3 nucleotides read TGTGCCAGCAGCGGAGGGGCCGCTGGCCATTCACCCCTCCACTTT. This translates into CASSGGAAGHSPLHF.

This clone was found once. The chain combines TRBV2 with TRBJ1-2; D is undetermined. Germline assignment: CDR1 SNHLY and CDR2 FYNNEI. Trimming pared 5 bases from V and 12 bases from J, leaving 22 bases between. The CDR3 totals 14 residues. This CDR3 is CASSRTNLPGSDTF. The CDR3 bases are TGTGCCAGCAGTCGAACCAACCTCCCTGGGAGCGACACCTTC.

This chain connects TRBV19 to TRBJ1-1, with D tentatively TRBD1 (6 bases). The CDR3 has 13 residues. Germline V gene sequence: CDR1 LNHDA, CDR2 SQIVND (reference sequence). The V and J ends lost 2 bases and 9 bases respectively, with 13 bases between them. CDR3 DNA: TGTGCCAGTAGTATAAGGTCAGGGGAGAAAGCTTTCTTT. It translates to CASSIRSGEKAFF.

Only a few counts were recorded for this clone. The rearrangement links TRBV15 to TRBJ1-3; no firm D call. The CDR3 spans 15 residues. V shed 0 bases and J shed 0 bases, with 6 bases lying between them. CDR1 and CDR2 (germline): LNHNV, YYDKDF (reference sequence). CDR3 in amino acids: CATSRDRYSGNTIYF. As DNA, the CDR3 is TGTGCCACCAGCAGAGACCGGTACTCTGGAAACACCATATATTTT.

CDR3 nucleotides: TGTGCCAGAAGCTTGCCAGACAGGGTAAACACTGAAGCTTTCTTT. It specifies CARSLPDRVNTEAFF. This chain connects TRBV5-3 to TRBJ1-1; 7 positions match TRBD1. TRBV5-3 is noted as an ORF with a role that remains uncertain. The V and J ends lost 1 base and 2 bases, in that order; junction bases with no gene match: 5. The CDR3 spans 15 residues.